This entry concerns a single TCR beta chain. CDR3 length: 15 amino acids. V was pared by 0 bases and J by 5 bases, with 13 bases between. Per germline, CDR1 MNHEY and CDR2 SMNVEV (reference sequence). These data come from a study of T cell changes during pregnancy in multiple sclerosis. Profiled with immunoSEQ multiplex PCR; TCRdb holds only in-frame clones, not every one. This sample has roughly 120,000 clones, with 80% to 95% found just once. V usage is TRBV27 and J usage is TRBJ1-1, with a tentative D call TRBD1 (6 bases). Here the sequenced sample was peripheral blood, taken in the third trimester of pregnancy. The receptor was isolated from a female donor with multiple sclerosis, enrolled in a pregnancy study. This chain's CDR3 is CASSLSGGPGTEAFF. The CDR3 bases are TGTGCCAGCAGTTTATCGGGGGGGCCGGGGACTGAAGCTTTCTTT.